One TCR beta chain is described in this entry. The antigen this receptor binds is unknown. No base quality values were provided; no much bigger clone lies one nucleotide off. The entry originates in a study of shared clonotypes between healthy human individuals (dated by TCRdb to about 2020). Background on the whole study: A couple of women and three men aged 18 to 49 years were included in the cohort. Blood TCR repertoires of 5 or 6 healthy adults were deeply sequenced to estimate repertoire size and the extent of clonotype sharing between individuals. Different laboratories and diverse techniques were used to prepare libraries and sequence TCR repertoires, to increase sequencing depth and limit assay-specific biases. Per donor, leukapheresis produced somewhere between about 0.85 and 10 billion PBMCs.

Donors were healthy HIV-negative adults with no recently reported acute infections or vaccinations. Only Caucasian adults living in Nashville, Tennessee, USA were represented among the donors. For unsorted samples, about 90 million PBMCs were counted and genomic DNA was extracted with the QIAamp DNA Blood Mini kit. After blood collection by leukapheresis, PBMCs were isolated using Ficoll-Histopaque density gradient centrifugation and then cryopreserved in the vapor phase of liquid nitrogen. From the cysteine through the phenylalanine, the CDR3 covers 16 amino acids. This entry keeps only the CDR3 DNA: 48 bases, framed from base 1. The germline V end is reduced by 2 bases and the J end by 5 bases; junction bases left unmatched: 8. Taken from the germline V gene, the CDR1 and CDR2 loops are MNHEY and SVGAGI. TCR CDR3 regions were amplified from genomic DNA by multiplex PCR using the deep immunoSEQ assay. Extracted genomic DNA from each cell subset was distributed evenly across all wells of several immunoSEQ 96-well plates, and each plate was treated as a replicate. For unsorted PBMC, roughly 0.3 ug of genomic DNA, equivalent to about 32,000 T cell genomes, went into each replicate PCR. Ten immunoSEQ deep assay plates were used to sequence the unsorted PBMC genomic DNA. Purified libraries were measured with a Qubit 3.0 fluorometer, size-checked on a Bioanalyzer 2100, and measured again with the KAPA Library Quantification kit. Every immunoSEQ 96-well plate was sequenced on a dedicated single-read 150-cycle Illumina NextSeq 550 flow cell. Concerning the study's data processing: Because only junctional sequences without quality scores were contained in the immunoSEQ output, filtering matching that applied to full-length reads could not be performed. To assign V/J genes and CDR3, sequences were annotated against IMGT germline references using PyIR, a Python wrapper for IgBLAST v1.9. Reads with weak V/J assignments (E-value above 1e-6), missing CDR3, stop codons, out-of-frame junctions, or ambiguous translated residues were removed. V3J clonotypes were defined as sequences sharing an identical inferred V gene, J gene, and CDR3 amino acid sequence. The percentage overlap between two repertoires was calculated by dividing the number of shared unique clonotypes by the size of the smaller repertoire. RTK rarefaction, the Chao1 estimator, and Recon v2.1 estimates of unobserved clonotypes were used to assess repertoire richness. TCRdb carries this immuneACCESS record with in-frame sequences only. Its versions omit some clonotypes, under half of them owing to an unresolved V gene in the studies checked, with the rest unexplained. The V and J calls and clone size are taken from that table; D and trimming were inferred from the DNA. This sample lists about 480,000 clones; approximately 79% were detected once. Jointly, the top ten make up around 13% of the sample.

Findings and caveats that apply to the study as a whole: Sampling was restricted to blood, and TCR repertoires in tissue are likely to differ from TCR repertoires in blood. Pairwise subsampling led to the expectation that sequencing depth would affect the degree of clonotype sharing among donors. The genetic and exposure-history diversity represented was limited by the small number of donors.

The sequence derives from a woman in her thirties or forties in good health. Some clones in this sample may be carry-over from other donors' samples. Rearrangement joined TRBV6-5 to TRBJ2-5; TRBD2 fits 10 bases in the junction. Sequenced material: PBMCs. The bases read TGTGCCAGCAGTTACGGGCTAGCGGGAGTAGAGGAGACCCAGTACTTC. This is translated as CASSYGLAGVEETQYF.